The subject of this entry is one TCR beta chain. The entry originates in a study of cytomegalovirus exposure and HLA in healthy donors. Germline CDR1 is SGHNT and CDR2 is YYREEE (reference sequence). Trimming took 0 bases from V and 0 from J, leaving 9 bases between them. The CDR3 loop spans 15 amino acids. Primers included in the PCR were 60 Vbeta and 13 Jbeta primers. Sequencing was performed with immunoSEQ multiplex PCR; in TCRdb, only in-frame clones are kept and a portion is missing. In the table there are about 84,000 clones, around 80% of which are singletons. The origin of this receptor is a male donor in good health and CMV-seropositive. V usage is TRBV5-4 and J usage is TRBJ1-1; no reliable D call. Sequenced sample: PBMCs. In DNA form, the CDR3 reads TGTGCCAGCAGCTTGGGGGCAACCATGAACACTGAAGCTTTCTTT. Amino acid sequence: CASSLGATMNTEAFF.